This TCR beta chain is from a study of blood T cell repertoires in COVID-19. On the study more broadly: The study drew acute and convalescent COVID-19 samples from the United States, Italy and Spain. Sources were T cells, B-cell-depleted T cells, or PBMCs; the material itself was cDNA or gDNA.

Germline V gene data show CDR1 as MGHRA and CDR2 as YSYEKL. The CDR3 sequence is 18 residues long. V was clipped by 1 base and J by 7 bases; unmatched bases: 13. Original processing methods: Nucleated cell number was recorded as an estimate derived from reference gene primer amplification. Generated by immunoSEQ multiplex PCR, the TCRdb table keeps only in-frame clones and is missing some. V and J calls and clone size are copied from that table; D and trimming were computed from the DNA. Here the sample spans fewer than 80,000 clones, roughly 90% being singletons. The receptor's source is a human donor in a cohort sampled during active COVID-19. The sequencing input was peripheral blood. This rearrangement joins TRBV4-1 to TRBJ1-6; TRBD1 matches 7 bases. The CDR3 DNA reads as TGCGCCAGCAGCCAAGCGGAACGACAGGGCCGGAGGAATTCACCCCTCCACTTT. Encoded protein: CASSQAERQGRRNSPLHF.